This T cell receptor (beta chain) was recovered during a study of blood T cell repertoires in COVID-19. Study in general: Researchers got acute and convalescent COVID-19 samples from the United States, Italy and Spain. PBMCs, B-cell-depleted T cells, or T cells were the source of the cDNA or gDNA that made up the material.

Authors' data handling: By means of reference gene primer amplification, nucleated cell counts were estimated. Profiled with immunoSEQ multiplex PCR; TCRdb holds only in-frame clones, not every one. That table is the source of V, J and clone size, and D and trimming were worked out from the DNA. The sample includes roughly 110,000 clones, approximately 84% of them seen just once. Germline CDR1 reads LGHNA; CDR2 reads YNFKEQ. This CDR3 is built from 16 residues. V lost 0 bases, J lost 1 base, and 2 bases stayed unmatched. This clone was found a few times. This clonotype was obtained from a woman aged 55-70 years with acute or convalescent COVID-19. The V call is TRBV4-2, the J call TRBJ2-1; TRBD1 agrees at 8 bases. The sequenced sample consisted of peripheral blood. The CDR3 is CASSQDWTGSYNEQFF. As DNA, the CDR3 is TGTGCCAGCAGCCAAGATTGGACAGGGTCCTACAATGAGCAGTTCTTC.